This T cell receptor beta chain was sequenced during a study of blood T cell repertoires in COVID-19. The wider study: T cells, B-cell-depleted T cells, or PBMCs provided the cDNA or gDNA that served as material.

This table comes from immunoSEQ multiplex PCR, and its TCRdb copy is limited to in-frame clones, with some not included. The repertoire holds approximately 300,000 clones, with roughly 89% as singletons. Per the germline V gene, CDR1 is GTSNPN and CDR2 is SVGIG (reference sequence). Trimming cost V 1 base and J 7 bases; bases outside gene matches: 9. The CDR3 totals 15 residues. The rearrangement joins TRBV30 to TRBJ2-2; TRBD1 agrees at 7 bases. The TCR was taken from a man in his forties with acute or convalescent COVID-19. Material: peripheral blood. CDR3 sequence reads: CAWSGPTGVSGELFF. CDR3 DNA sequence: TGTGCCTGGAGTGGCCCTACAGGGGTTAGCGGGGAGCTGTTTTTT.